Sequencing of this TCR beta chain was carried out in a study of beta chain features in type 1 diabetes. In this sample, this clone turned up a few times. Its antigen is still unknown. Expressed TCRB transcripts were sequenced after all isolated RNA was converted to cDNA. Profiled with immunoSEQ multiplex PCR; TCRdb holds only in-frame clones, not every one. This repertoire shows around 310,000 clones, 13% found once; its top ten account for about 0.016%. The CDR3 is made up of 13 amino acids. CDR1 is GTSNPN, CDR2 SVGIG, per germline (reference sequence). V lost 0 bases, J lost 5 bases, and 9 bases lay in between. The study, taken as a whole, reports: In all four CD4+ subsets, TCRB CDR3 length was significantly, moderately reduced in type 1 diabetes.

This rearrangement joins TRBV30 to TRBJ2-3; perhaps TRBD2 as D (6 bases). This TCR came from a woman aged 18-29 years with type 1 diabetes. Material for sequencing was naive CD4+ T cells from blood. In nucleotides, the CDR3 is TGTGCCTGGAGTGTAGCAGCGGGAGATACGCAGTATTTT. It is translated as CAWSVAAGDTQYF. Using reference TRBV30 and TRBJ2-3 for the parts outside the CDR3, the full variable domain is SQTIHQWPATLVQPVGSPLSLECTVEGTSNPNLYWYRQAAGRGLQLLFYSVGIGQISSEVPQNLSASRPQDRQFILSSKKLLLSDSGFYLCAWSVAAGDTQYFGPGTRLTVL.